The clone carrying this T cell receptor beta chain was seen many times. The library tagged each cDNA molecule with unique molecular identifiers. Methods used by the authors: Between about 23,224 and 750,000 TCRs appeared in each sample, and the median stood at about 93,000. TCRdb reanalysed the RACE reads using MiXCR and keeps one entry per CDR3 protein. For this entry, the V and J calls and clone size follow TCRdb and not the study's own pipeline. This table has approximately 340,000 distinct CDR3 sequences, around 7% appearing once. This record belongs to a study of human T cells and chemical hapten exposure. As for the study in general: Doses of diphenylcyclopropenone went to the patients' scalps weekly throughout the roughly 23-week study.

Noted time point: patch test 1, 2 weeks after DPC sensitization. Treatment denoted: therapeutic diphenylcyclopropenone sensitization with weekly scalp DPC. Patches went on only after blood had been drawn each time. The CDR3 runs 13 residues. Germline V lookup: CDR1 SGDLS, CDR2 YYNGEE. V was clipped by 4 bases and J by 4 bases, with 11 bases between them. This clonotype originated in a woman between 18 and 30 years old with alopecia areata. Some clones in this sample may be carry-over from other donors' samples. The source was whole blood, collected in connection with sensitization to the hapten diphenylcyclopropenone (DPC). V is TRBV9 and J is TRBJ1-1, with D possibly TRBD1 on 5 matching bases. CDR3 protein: CASSSTGPTEAFF. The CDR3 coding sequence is TGTGCCAGCAGCTCGACGGGGCCCACTGAAGCTTTCTTT.